This entry lists 23 T cell receptor beta chains sequenced from one sample in a study of shared clonotypes between healthy human individuals. Produced via immunoSEQ multiplex PCR; TCRdb's table is partial and in-frame only. The data contain more than 450,000 clones, approximately 85% of them seen just once; the ten biggest clones take up 10% to 15%. Sequencing was carried out using PBMCs. The receptors here all came from a woman in her forties in good health. Some clones in this sample may be carry-over from other donors' samples.

The rearrangement links TRBV6-4 to TRBJ2-2, with a possible D match to TRBD2 (6 bases). CDR3 length: 14 residues. In germline, CDR1 is MRHNA, CDR2 SNTAGT. Trimming took 5 bases from V and 6 from J, leaving 13 bases between them. The CDR3 bases are TGTGCCAGCAGTTCGGGAGTCTGGGCCGGGGAGCTGTTTTTT. This sequence encodes CASSSGVWAGELFF.

This chain connects TRBV9 to TRBJ2-5; D possibly corresponds to TRBD2 (5 bases). Germline CDR1 reads SGDLS; CDR2 reads YYNGEE. The CDR3 has 15 amino acids. The germline V and J ends were trimmed by 3 bases and 4 bases, with 16 bases remaining between them. The CDR3 here is CASSAGPLEGETQYF. The CDR3 nucleotides are TGTGCCAGCAGCGCCGGACCTCTTGAGGGAGAGACCCAGTACTTC.

This clone turned up a few times. The chain employs TRBV7-3 and TRBJ2-1; D remains unclear. The CDR3 totals 15 residues. V was clipped by 8 bases and J by 5 bases, with 19 bases between them. CDR1 SGHTA and CDR2 FQGTGA come from the germline V gene. CDR3 nucleotides: TGTGCCAGCTCCCCGGGTTCTGGCGGAAACAATGAGCAGTTCTTC. This codes for CASSPGSGGNNEQFF.

This clone was seen only a few times. The same CDR3 arises from other DNA sequences in this sample as well. V gene TRBV28 combines with J gene TRBJ1-5; D not certain. The CDR3 has 14 residues. Germline assignment: CDR1 MDHEN and CDR2 SYDVKM. Trimming removed 3 bases at V and 1 base at J, with 7 bases between. CDR3 loop: CASSLDPSNQPQHF. CDR3 sequence (DNA): TGTGCCAGCAGTTTGGACCCGAGCAATCAGCCCCAGCATTTT.

The J gene is TRBJ1-1, the V gene TRBV19; D possibly corresponds to TRBD1 (5 bases). CDR3 length: 16 residues. V was cut by 5 bases and J by 4 bases, with 20 bases left in between. Germline V lookup: CDR1 LNHDA, CDR2 SQIVND (reference sequence). The CDR3 coding sequence is TGTGCCAGTAGTTCCCTCCGGGGGGGGGAGAGCACTGAAGCTTTCTTT. This sequence encodes CASSSLRGGESTEAFF.

This clone was found once. The rearrangement uses TRBV29-1 and TRBJ2-1; 13 bases are shared with TRBD2. V shed 6 bases and J 8 bases; nucleotides not matched to a gene: 10. This CDR3 region has 15 residues. Germline CDR1 and CDR2: SQVTM and ANQGSEA. This CDR3 is CSVGLAGVVSDEQFF. The CDR3 region has the DNA TGCAGCGTAGGACTAGCGGGAGTGGTTTCCGATGAGCAGTTCTTC.

The gene calls are TRBV5-4 and TRBJ2-7, with a weak D call TRBD1 (5 bases). The CDR3 runs 13 residues. The V end was cut by 4 bases, the J end by 1 base, with 9 bases between. Germline V gene sequence: CDR1 SGHNT, CDR2 YYREEE (reference sequence). The CDR3 here is CASSPSGSYEQYF. CDR3 nucleotides: TGTGCCAGCAGCCCCTCAGGGTCCTACGAGCAGTACTTC.

With respect to this clone: One base away lies a much larger clone, so this may be a sequencing read error. V is TRBV4-3 and J is TRBJ1-1; unclear D gene. Germline CDR1 reads LGHNA; CDR2 reads YSLEER. This CDR3 is 13 amino acids long. Trimming pared 1 base from V and 1 base from J, leaving 4 bases between. The CDR3 loop reads CASSQGGNTEAFF. In nucleotides, the CDR3 is TGCGCCAGCAGCCAAGGGGGGAACACTGAAGCTTTCTTT.

The chain is built from TRBV7-2 and TRBJ2-2, with 9 bases lining up with TRBD1. V lost 5 bases, J lost 0 bases, and 4 bases stayed unmatched. In germline, CDR1 is SGHTA, CDR2 FQGNSA. The CDR3 consists of 16 residues. This chain's CDR3 is CASSVTGGPNTGELFF. In DNA, the CDR3 is TGTGCCAGCAGCGTCACAGGGGGCCCGAACACCGGGGAGCTGTTTTTT.

V is TRBV7-9 and J is TRBJ1-2; unclear D gene. V lost 3 bases and J lost 1, with 12 bases in between. Germline loops: CDR1 SEHNR, CDR2 FQNEAQ (reference sequence). The CDR3 has 15 residues. The CDR3 loop is CASSFTARSNYGYTF. The CDR3 DNA reads TGTGCCAGCAGCTTCACAGCTCGAAGTAACTATGGCTACACCTTC.

CDR3 in amino acids: CASSPRQGGYTF. The CDR3 DNA reads TGTGCCAGCAGTCCTCGACAGGGCGGCTACACCTTC. This chain joins TRBV6-5 and TRBJ1-2; 7 bases map to TRBD1. J lost 8 bases, V lost 5 bases, and 5 bases had no gene match. The length of the CDR3 is 12 residues. The germline V gene has CDR1 MNHEY and CDR2 SVGAGI.

The chain is built from TRBV5-1 and TRBJ2-7; the match to TRBD1 covers 8 bases. With V trimmed by 2 bases and J by 5 bases, 6 bases remained unmatched. Germline V gene lookup returns CDR1 SGHRS and CDR2 YFSETQ. The CDR3 has 14 residues. Written as DNA, the CDR3 is TGCGCCAGCAGCTTAAGGACAGGGAAGGACGAGCAGTACTTC. This gives the protein CASSLRTGKDEQYF.

Only a few counts were recorded for this clone. The chain employs TRBV7-3 and TRBJ1-1; D is perhaps TRBD1 (5 bases). Germline-derived CDR1 and CDR2 are SGHTA and FQGTGA. The ends were cut back, 5 bases at V and 2 bases at J, with 15 bases in the middle. The CDR3 is 15 amino acids. CDR3 nucleotide sequence: TGTGCCAGCAGCCCTCAGGGCAGAACAAACACTGAAGCTTTCTTT. As protein: CASSPQGRTNTEAFF.

This sequence joins TRBV7-2 and TRBJ1-2; D is undetermined. The CDR3 loop spans 13 amino acids. Per the germline V gene, CDR1 is SGHTA and CDR2 is FQGNSA. The V and J ends lost 4 bases and 6 bases respectively, with 12 bases between them. The CDR3 sequence: CASSSELADGYTF. DNA of the CDR3: TGTGCCAGCAGCTCCGAATTGGCGGATGGCTACACCTTC.

CDR3 bases: TGCAGCGTTGATAGGTGCGAGCAGTACTTC. Protein sequence: CSVDRCEQYF. J is TRBJ2-7 and V is TRBV29-1; no definite D call. The CDR3 extends over 10 amino acids. CDR1 is SQVTM, CDR2 ANQGSEA, per germline. V lost 3 bases to trimming and J lost 6 bases, with 6 bases between them.

This chain connects TRBV29-1 to TRBJ2-7; D possibly corresponds to TRBD2 (6 bases). The V gene's germline CDR1 is SQVTM and CDR2 ANQGSEA. The V end was cut by 6 bases, the J end by 2 bases, with 17 bases between. The CDR3 sequence is 14 residues long. This chain's CDR3 is CSVGTGTHPYEQYF. The CDR3 DNA reads as TGCAGCGTCGGAACCGGGACTCATCCCTACGAGCAGTACTTC.

In DNA, the CDR3 is TGTGCCAGCAGCCAGGGAGGGGTAGGCAATCAGCCCCAGCATTTT. This encodes CASSQGGVGNQPQHF. The chain recombines TRBV4-2 with TRBJ1-5; maybe TRBD1 (5 bases). Trimming shortened V by 3 bases and J by 2 bases, and 11 bases separated the two germline ends. The CDR3 spans 15 residues. Per the germline V gene, CDR1 is LGHNA and CDR2 is YNFKEQ.

This chain connects TRBV6-1 to TRBJ2-2, with TRBD1 matching 8 bases. The junction had 6 bases not matched to a gene; V was cut back by 3 bases and J by 3 bases. The germline V gene has CDR1 MNHNS and CDR2 SASEGT. This CDR3 is 16 amino acids long. The CDR3 nucleotides read TGTGCCAGCAGTGACAGGGGGCGGTTCGACACCGGGGAGCTGTTTTTT. Protein: CASSDRGRFDTGELFF.

In its sample, this clone was seen a few times. The chain joins TRBV6-1 to TRBJ1-3, with D possibly matching TRBD1 (5 bases). V dropped 5 bases and J dropped 0 bases, with 11 bases sitting between them. The CDR3 totals 15 residues. Germline CDR1 MNHNS, CDR2 SASEGT. The CDR3 region has the DNA TGTGCCAGCAGTCTAGGACAAGTCTCTGGAAACACCATATATTTT. This codes for CASSLGQVSGNTIYF.

The V and J genes are TRBV25-1 and TRBJ2-5, with a possible D match to TRBD1 (5 bases). V dropped 6 bases and J dropped 7 bases, with 30 bases sitting between them. In germline, CDR1 is MGHDK, CDR2 SYGVNS. The CDR3 is 18 residues long. The CDR3 DNA sequence: TGTGCCAGCAGCCAGTCCCCCACAGGAGTGGCCGTAAGAGGGACCCAGTACTTC. Its protein product is CASSQSPTGVAVRGTQYF.

The chain is built from TRBV19 and TRBJ2-7; TRBD1 is a possible D gene (7 bases). The V gene's germline CDR1 is LNHDA and CDR2 SQIVND (reference sequence). This CDR3 is built from 16 residues. Deletions cut 5 bases from V and 5 bases from J, with 22 bases between. CDR3 residues: CASSEGLGRGVHEQYF. CDR3 nucleotides: TGTGCCAGTAGTGAAGGGCTCGGCAGGGGGGTCCACGAGCAGTACTTC.

The chain joins TRBV10-3 to TRBJ2-1; D may be TRBD2 (6 bases). The CDR3 is made up of 15 amino acids. Trimming took off 0 bases at V and 13 bases at J, with 19 bases between the two ends. In germline, CDR1 is ENHRY, CDR2 SYGVKD. The CDR3 spells CAISESRGGAMGQFF. CDR3 in DNA: TGTGCCATCAGTGAGTCGCGGGGCGGGGCGATGGGACAGTTCTTC.

V gene TRBV7-3 combines with J gene TRBJ1-1; perhaps TRBD1 as D (5 bases). Per the germline V gene, CDR1 is SGHTA and CDR2 is FQGTGA. V lost 0 bases, J lost 7 bases, and 9 bases lay in between. This CDR3 has 13 residues. The CDR3, as DNA: TGTGCCAGCAGCTTAACCGGGGCTGGTGAAGCTTTCTTT. As protein: CASSLTGAGEAFF.